This TCR beta chain was obtained from a study of blood T cell repertoires in COVID-19. Background on the study: Samples of COVID-19 (acute and convalescent) were obtained from the United States, Italy and Spain. Nucleic acid was either cDNA or gDNA, and it came from T cells, B-cell-depleted T cells, or PBMCs.

Per the original data handling: Amplification of reference gene primers was used by the study to estimate nucleated cell counts. Profiling relied on immunoSEQ multiplex PCR, and the TCRdb table lists in-frame clones only, not all of them. V and J calls and clone size follow that table, whereas D and trimming were derived from the DNA. The table shows over 70,000 clones, with about 80% occurring only once. The CDR3 runs to 15 residues. Germline V CDR1 and CDR2: SGHVS, FNYEAQ. V shed 5 bases and J shed 1 base, with 14 bases lying between them. This TCR was recovered from a woman older than 75 with acute or convalescent COVID-19. The chain employs TRBV7-6 and TRBJ1-1; the D gene is possibly TRBD1 (5 bases). The source material was peripheral blood. In DNA, the CDR3 is TGTGCCAGCAGCCTTGGACACCAGGGGAACACTGAAGCTTTCTTT. This translates into CASSLGHQGNTEAFF.